This TCR beta chain was documented in a study of OX40 agonist ivuxolimab in advanced cancers. Turning to the overall study: Ivuxolimab was an agonistic, fully human IgG2 monoclonal antibody directed against OX40 (CD134), a costimulatory receptor. Intravenous ivuxolimab was administered to patients every 2 weeks at six dose levels: 0.01, 0.1, 0.3, 1.5, 3 and 10 mg/kg. Of the roughly 54 patients in dose escalation, some 19 had hepatocellular carcinoma, roughly 15 had melanoma, 9 had renal cell carcinoma and 9 had head and neck cancer. In the dose-escalation cohort, approximately 82% of patients were male, and the mean age was around 60 years, with a range of roughly 20 to 80. Patients were allowed to have had prior anti-PD-1, anti-PD-L1 or anti-CTLA-4 therapy, and around 41% of the dose-escalation patients had previously received checkpoint inhibitors. Partial responses occurred in three dose-escalation patients, of whom one had hepatocellular carcinoma and two had cutaneous melanoma. The purpose of peripheral TCRbeta sequencing was to test whether ivuxolimab changed TCR sequence diversity and led to clonal T-cell expansion. The paper reports the monotherapy dose-escalation portion (N of about 54 patients) of the phase I ivuxolimab trial.

What the work shows at the level of the full study, not this receptor alone: Low levels of normalized T-cell clonal expansion were also shown by some nonresponding patients. Partial responders in the 0.1-3.0 mg/kg groups had among the lowest normalized peripheral clonal expansion, especially among CD8+ T cells. At doses of 0.1 to 3.0 mg/kg, clonal expansion of both CD4+ and CD8+ T cells in blood was seen between baseline and week 6. After ivuxolimab, CD8+ T cells had more expanded clones than CD4+ T cells on average. Which antigens the clonally expanded peripheral T cells were specific for was not determined.

Patients with a history of autoimmune disease or receiving systemic immunosuppression were excluded from the trial. In every dose cohort, peripheral blood was drawn for TCR sequencing at baseline, cycle 4 day 1, and cycle 7 day 1. Samples were obtained from an open-label, multicenter, first-in-human phase I dose-escalation trial of ivuxolimab. Adults with locally advanced or metastatic melanoma, renal cell, hepatocellular, or head and neck squamous cell carcinoma were enrolled in the trial. Before TCR sequencing, CD4+ T cells and CD8+ T cells from peripheral blood were sorted into separate populations. This clone was detected once. Its antigen remains undetermined. Base qualities are not provided; no much larger clone lies one nucleotide away. For sequencing of the TCRbeta CDR3 region, genomic DNA was extracted from the sorted cells. The immunoSEQ Assay was used to sequence the TCRbeta CDR3 regions. TCRdb stores this immuneACCESS table with in-frame sequences only. Part of the clones is absent; in the studies checked, under half of the shortfall reflects unresolved V genes, and no reason is known for the rest. The sample profile shows tens of thousands of clones; 89% of them were found once. Approximately 0.19% of the sample is taken by the ten largest.

This TCR was recovered from an adult with an advanced solid tumor such as melanoma, head and neck, liver or kidney cancer. This specimen consisted of CD4+ or CD8+ T cells sorted from blood, obtained in a trial of the OX40 agonist ivuxolimab.

The encoded CDR3 is CASRGATVNDEQYF. The DNA sequence follows: TGCGCCAGCAGGGGGGCGACAGTCAACGACGAGCAGTACTTC. The sequence links TRBV5-1 to TRBJ2-7; a weak D assignment points to TRBD1 (6 bases agree). CDR1 SGHRS and CDR2 YFSETQ were looked up in the germline V gene. Trimming costs V 5 bases and J 5 bases, and their ends lie 17 bases apart. The CDR3 has 14 amino acids, counting the end cysteine and phenylalanine. The DNA shown is the 42-base CDR3, in frame from base 1.